This T cell receptor beta chain comes out of a study of CD8+CD57+ T cells in acquired aplastic anemia (dated by TCRdb to 2016 to 2019). In the study overall: A mean of approximately 2.9 ug of DNA, ranging from roughly 0.17 to 30 ug, was extracted from sorted CD4+ and CD8+ cells. An average of around 9.8 million reads for CD4+ cells and 11 million or so reads for CD8+ cells was obtained from healthy donor samples.

What the research found in general, with its limitations: CD8+ Simpson's diversity did not differ significantly between patients and healthy controls (P=0.060). Around 30 CD8+ CDR3 sequences were found to be shared between patients and controls, but these sequences appeared to be highly expressed in patients and within the immunodominant clones of the patients.

The CDR3 spans 16 residues, from the cysteine through the phenylalanine. Just CDR3 DNA is preserved here, 48 bases in frame from base 1. V sheds 5 bases and J sheds 0 bases, leaving 14 bases between their ends. The germline V gene gives CDR1 as SGHAT and CDR2 as FQNNGV. TCR repertoires of sorted CD4+ and CD8+ blood T cells from severe aplastic anemia patients and healthy subjects were deep-sequenced in the study. Ficoll-Paque density gradient centrifugation was used to isolate peripheral blood mononuclear cells. Before DNA was extracted, CD4+ and CD8+ T cells were sorted using either FACS or magnetic beads. Genomic DNA was used as template for profiling of TCR beta VDJ combinations and CDR3 sequences. An Illumina HiSeq 2000 was used for TCR repertoire sequencing. The study's processing was this. Repertoires were assessed using TRBV/TRBJ rearrangement plots, CDR3 size and DJ length profiles, and Simpson's diversity index. Whichever DNA sequence was most abundant in the deep sequencing data was defined as the immunodominant clone. CDR3 amino acid sequences were screened for sharing across subjects and compared with published repertoires and the VDJdb database. TCRdb trimmed public reads at Q25 via fastp, called clones via MiXCR and kept in-frame beta chains. CDR3 protein sequences are deduplicated, and each keeps its most common genes and DNA. These V and J calls are TCRdb output, not the study's own analysis. The sample records 68,000 or so distinct CDR3 sequences, approximately 51% of which are singletons. The top ten clonotypes cover about 9% of the sample.

This clonotype was detected only a few times. It lacks a known antigen. No much larger clonotype is one base removed from it; base qualities were not supplied. The receptor was derived from a human donor in good health, serving as a control. The chain is assembled from TRBV11-2 and TRBJ1-3, with a tentative D gene TRBD1 over 5 matching bases. The sequenced material came from sorted CD4+, CD8+, or CD8+CD57+ T cells (not recorded which) from PBMCs. Here is the DNA: TGTGCCAGCAGCCTCACTGGGGGGAACTCTGGAAACACCATATATTTT. Translated, it reads CASSLTGGNSGNTIYF.